The source of this T cell receptor (beta chain) is a study of OX40 agonist ivuxolimab in advanced cancers. Produced via immunoSEQ multiplex PCR; TCRdb's table is partial and in-frame only. The data show 60,000 to 80,000 clones, approximately 90% seen once. V was trimmed by 2 bases and J by 0 bases, leaving 5 bases between them. This CDR3 contains 12 residues. The V gene's germline CDR1 is GTSNPN and CDR2 SVGIG (reference sequence). The source of this sequence is an adult with an advanced solid tumor such as melanoma, head and neck, liver or kidney cancer. J is TRBJ2-7 and V is TRBV30, with D possibly being TRBD2 (5 bases). This specimen consisted of CD4+ or CD8+ T cells sorted from blood, obtained in a trial of the OX40 agonist ivuxolimab. CDR3 nucleotides: TGTGCCTGGAGTACTAGCTCCTACGAGCAGTACTTC. Protein: CAWSTSSYEQYF.